This TCR beta chain was sequenced for a study of PD-1 blockade in classical Hodgkin lymphoma. Looked up from germline, CDR1 is MNHEY and CDR2 is SVGAGI. The CDR3 runs to 13 residues. Trimming left V 1 base short and J 11 bases short, with 12 bases between. Method: immunoSEQ multiplex PCR; TCRdb's copy keeps in-frame clones and lacks some. The profile shows about 41,000 clones, 65% to 70% of them singletons. Stated time point: cycle 4 day 1 (C4D1), after about 6 weeks of nivolumab. With no exception, relapse followed autologous stem cell transplantation in all patients, and brentuximab vedotin exposure varied.

The clonotype comes from a human donor with classical Hodgkin lymphoma. The sequencing here drew on peripheral blood mononuclear cells (PBMCs), taken before the fourth cycle of nivolumab. The chain is built from TRBV6-5 and TRBJ2-1, with D perhaps matching TRBD2 (6 bases). CDR3 sequence (DNA): TGTGCCAGCAGTTACTTGGACGGGGGTCAGCAGTTCTTC. Translating it yields CASSYLDGGQQFF.